The rows below give T cell receptor beta chains drawn from one sample of a study of human T cells and chemical hapten exposure. TCRdb called the RACE reads again in MiXCR, with one record for every CDR3 protein. The table includes 85,000 to 130,000 distinct CDR3 sequences, approximately 12% detected once. This specimen consisted of whole blood, obtained in connection with sensitization to the hapten diphenylcyclopropenone (DPC). The receptors come from a woman between 45 and 60 years old with alopecia areata. Some clones in this sample may be carry-over from other donors' samples. Both conserved end residues are part of each CDR3. D genes are given only for firm matches. Only part of the rows carry a size: once, few, many, or a class if the clone is expanded.

clone_size	j_call	cdr3_length	d_call	v_call	cdr3_nt	cdr3_aa
-	TRBJ1-2	17	-	TRBV12-2	TGTGCAAGTCGCTTAATCTGGTTTGGCCAGAGGATCTATGGCTACACCTTC	CASRLIWFGQRIYGYTF
many	TRBJ2-4	17	-	TRBV7-9	TGTGCCAGCAGCGCCAGCTGGGACGTACCAGCCAAAAACATTCAGTACTTC	CASSASWDVPAKNIQYF
few	TRBJ2-7	15	-	TRBV7-9	TGTGCCAGCAGCTTAGGAGGCCCAGGCACCTACGAGCAGTACTTC	CASSLGGPGTYEQYF
many	TRBJ1-2	13	-	TRBV6-2/TRBV6-3	TGTGCCAGCAGTACAAATTGGGCCACCGGCTACACCTTC	CASSTNWATGYTF
-	TRBJ2-3	14	-	TRBV28	TGTGCCAGCAGTTTAACGGGACGGACAGATACGCAGTATTTT	CASSLTGRTDTQYF
-	TRBJ2-3	13	-	TRBV7-2	TGTGCCAGCAGCTTAACAAGCCAAGATACGCAGTATTTT	CASSLTSQDTQYF
-	TRBJ2-1	14	-	TRBV28	TGTGCCAGCAGTTTATTCCCAGGGGTGAATGAGCAGTTCTTC	CASSLFPGVNEQFF
-	TRBJ2-1	18	TRBD2	TRBV3-1	TGTGCCAGCAGCCAAGGTACTATGGGGACTAGCGGGTACAATGAGCAGTTCTTC	CASSQGTMGTSGYNEQFF
-	TRBJ2-3	15	-	TRBV2	TGTGCCAGCCCCACGAGGGGTTTTGGGACAGATACGCAGTATTTT	CASPTRGFGTDTQYF
few	TRBJ1-5	13	TRBD1	TRBV12-3/TRBV12-4	TGTGCCAGCAGGGGACAGGGAAATCAGCCCCAGCATTTT	CASRGQGNQPQHF
-	TRBJ2-3	17	TRBD2	TRBV10-3	TGTGCCATCAGTGAGTTCGTACTCGGGGGGGCGGCAGATACGCAGTATTTT	CAISEFVLGGAADTQYF
few	TRBJ2-2	13	TRBD1	TRBV28	TGTGCCAGCAGTGATGGACAGGGCGGGGAGCTGTTTTTT	CASSDGQGGELFF
-	TRBJ2-7	15	-	TRBV28	TGTGCCAGCAGACCCAGGGGGGATATAGCCTACGAGCAGTACTTC	CASRPRGDIAYEQYF
-	TRBJ2-2	17	TRBD1	TRBV24-1	TGTGCCACCAGTGATTTTTACAGGGGGAAGAACACCGGGGAGCTGTTTTTT	CATSDFYRGKNTGELFF
-	TRBJ2-3	14	-	TRBV11-2	TGTGCCAGCAGCGCAACGGGGCCCGGTGATACGCAGTATTTT	CASSATGPGDTQYF
few	TRBJ2-3	16	TRBD2	TRBV7-9	TGTGCCAGCAGCTCTCTAGCGGGAGTGAAAACAGATACGCAGTATTTT	CASSSLAGVKTDTQYF
many	TRBJ2-1	12	-	TRBV20-1	TGCAGTGCTAGGTACCACCGCAATGAGCAGTTCTTC	CSARYHRNEQFF
-	TRBJ1-5	13	-	TRBV28	TGTGCCAGTAGGGAGGGCGGCAATCAGCCCCAGCATTTT	CASREGGNQPQHF
-	TRBJ1-1	13	-	TRBV7-8	TGTGCCAGCAGCTTAGGGGCCGGCACTGAAGCTTTCTTT	CASSLGAGTEAFF
few	TRBJ1-5	15	-	TRBV28	TGTGCCAGCAGTTTTGGGGGCCTACTAGGTCAGCCCCAGCATTTT	CASSFGGLLGQPQHF
-	TRBJ1-4	15	TRBD1	TRBV25-1	TGTGCCAGCAGCGGACAGGGGGCGACTAATGAAAAACTGTTTTTT	CASSGQGATNEKLFF
many	TRBJ2-7	14	TRBD1	TRBV12-3/TRBV12-4	TGTGCCAGCAGTTTACGAGAGACAGGGAGCGCGCAGTACTTC	CASSLRETGSAQYF
-	TRBJ2-3	15	TRBD1	TRBV11-2	TGTGCCAGCAGCGCCTACAGGGGGCGGACAGATACGCAGTATTTT	CASSAYRGRTDTQYF
many	TRBJ1-1	16	-	TRBV5-1	TGCGCCAGCAGCAAACGGGGCTCACGGGGAAACACTGAAGCTTTCTTT	CASSKRGSRGNTEAFF
many	TRBJ2-1	15	-	TRBV11-2	TGTGCCAGCAGCTCTACAGGGCTCCGTGGGAATGAGCAGTTCTTC	CASSSTGLRGNEQFF
few	TRBJ2-3	13	-	TRBV19	TGTGCCAGTAACCCCCGGTCGTTAGATACGCAGTATTTT	CASNPRSLDTQYF
-	TRBJ1-5	17	-	TRBV12-3/TRBV12-4	TGTGCCAGCAGTTTGAGGGCGGGGGACGGTCGCAATCAGCCCCAGCATTTT	CASSLRAGDGRNQPQHF
-	TRBJ2-2	16	TRBD2	TRBV4-1	TGCGCCAGCACCTCTATTATCGGCGGGGGTACCGGGGAGCTGTTTTTT	CASTSIIGGGTGELFF
-	TRBJ2-3	15	TRBD2	TRBV5-1	TGCGCCAGCAGCTTAGGGGGACTAGCAACAGATACGCAGTATTTT	CASSLGGLATDTQYF
many	TRBJ2-2	17	TRBD2	TRBV20-1	TGCAGTGCTAGAGATCCCACTAGCGGGAGGAACACCGGGGAGCTGTTTTTT	CSARDPTSGRNTGELFF
-	TRBJ2-2	15	-	TRBV7-8	TGTGCCAGCAGCTTAGCGGCAGGGGGGAACGGGGAGCTGTTTTTT	CASSLAAGGNGELFF
few	TRBJ2-6	14	-	TRBV29-1	TGCAGCGTTAGTGGGGGCTCTGGGGCCAACGTCCTGACTTTC	CSVSGGSGANVLTF
few	TRBJ2-3	16	-	TRBV7-2	TGTGCCAGCAGCTCTTCGGGGCTCCCTAGCACAGATACGCAGTATTTT	CASSSSGLPSTDTQYF
-	TRBJ1-6	15	-	TRBV7-2	TGTGCCAGCAGTTACAGGAGCTCCTATAATTCACCCCTCCACTTT	CASSYRSSYNSPLHF
few	TRBJ1-4	17	TRBD1	TRBV7-2	TGTGCCAGCAGTCCCACCCGACAGGGGGCGGCGAGTGAAAAACTGTTTTTT	CASSPTRQGAASEKLFF
many	TRBJ1-6	16	-	TRBV7-9	TGTGCCAGCAGCGGGGAATGGACCTTTGGTAATTCACCCCTCCACTTT	CASSGEWTFGNSPLHF
-	TRBJ2-1	15	-	TRBV3-1	TGTGCCAGCAGCCAATTCTGGGGGGAGTACAATGAGCAGTTCTTC	CASSQFWGEYNEQFF
many	TRBJ1-4	13	TRBD1	TRBV29-1	TGCAGCGGACTACAGGGGGAAAATGAAAAACTGTTTTTT	CSGLQGENEKLFF
-	TRBJ2-2	18	TRBD1	TRBV12-3/TRBV12-4	TGTGCCAGCAACCTCAGGCTTTTCGGACAGGGGAAGTCCGGGGAGCTGTTTTTT	CASNLRLFGQGKSGELFF
few	TRBJ1-1	11	-	TRBV20-1	TGCAGTGCTAGGAGGAACACTGAAGCTTTCTTT	CSARRNTEAFF
many	TRBJ2-1	15	TRBD2	TRBV28	TGTGCCAGCAGCGTAGCGGGAGGTAGGGACTATGAGCAGTTCTTC	CASSVAGGRDYEQFF
-	TRBJ2-7	15	-	TRBV27	TGTGCCAGCAGTTTAAGGGACACCATCTCCTACGAGCAGTACTTC	CASSLRDTISYEQYF
-	TRBJ1-6	12	-	TRBV12-3/TRBV12-4	TGTGCCAGCAGTGGGGACTATTCACCCCTCCACTTT	CASSGDYSPLHF
many	TRBJ1-2	16	-	TRBV9	TGTGCCAGCAGCGTAGGTCTCCGGACGGACCGCTATGGCTACACCTTC	CASSVGLRTDRYGYTF
-	TRBJ2-5	16	TRBD1	TRBV5-1	TGCGCCAGCAGCTTGGCGGGACAGGGGGCCGGGGAGACCCAGTACTTC	CASSLAGQGAGETQYF
-	TRBJ2-3	19	TRBD2	TRBV7-8	TGTGCCAGCAGAGCGAATAGCGGGGGGCTCGGCACTAGCACAGATACGCAGTATTTT	CASRANSGGLGTSTDTQYF
many	TRBJ1-1	13	-	TRBV6-2/TRBV6-3	TGTGCCAGCAGCCGTCCCAGTGGGGCTGAAGCTTTCTTT	CASSRPSGAEAFF
few	TRBJ2-1	15	TRBD1	TRBV5-5	TGTGCCAGCAGCTTGGAGGGACAGGGTTATCATGAGCAGTTCTTC	CASSLEGQGYHEQFF
-	TRBJ2-3	17	TRBD2	TRBV7-2	TGTGCCAGCAGCTTAACTTATGGGACTAGCGGCACAGATACGCAGTATTTT	CASSLTYGTSGTDTQYF
few	TRBJ1-1	12	-	TRBV6-2/TRBV6-3	TGTGCCAGCAGAAAAACACCGGGACGAGCTTTCTTT	CASRKTPGRAFF
few	TRBJ2-1	12	-	TRBV7-2	TGTGCCAGCACCGCCCCCCGGAGAGAGCAGTTCTTC	CASTAPRREQFF
-	TRBJ2-7	16	TRBD1	TRBV5-1	TGCGCCAGCAGCTTGGGGCCCGGGACAGGGACCTACGAGCAGTACTTC	CASSLGPGTGTYEQYF
few	TRBJ1-5	14	-	TRBV21-1	TGTGCCAGCACCCCAGGAGGGGTTAATCAGCCCCAGCATTTT	CASTPGGVNQPQHF
-	TRBJ2-3	12	-	TRBV28	TGTGCCAGCAGTACTTCCCCTGGACTACCTTATTTT	CASSTSPGLPYF
-	TRBJ2-3	13	-	TRBV27	TGTGCCAGCAGTTTACTAGGCTCGGATACGCAGTATTTT	CASSLLGSDTQYF
-	TRBJ1-1	14	TRBD1	TRBV6-2/TRBV6-3	TGTGCCAGCAGTCAGGACAGGGTAAAGACTGAAGCTTTCTTT	CASSQDRVKTEAFF
-	TRBJ2-1	14	TRBD2	TRBV7-2	TGTGCCAGCAGCCCCCGGACTAGCGGAAATGAGCAGTTCTTC	CASSPRTSGNEQFF
-	TRBJ2-7	14	-	TRBV7-2	TGTGCCAGCAGCTCCCTTATCAGGGGCAACGAGCAGTACTTC	CASSSLIRGNEQYF
-	TRBJ2-3	17	TRBD1	TRBV7-9	TGTGCCAGCAGCCTTCGGGACAGGGAAGTCGGCACAGATACGCAGTATTTT	CASSLRDREVGTDTQYF